Presented here are 16 T cell receptor beta chains from one specimen sequenced in a study of T-cell memory formation after mild COVID-19. TCRdb re-derived calls from the 5' RACE reads in MiXCR, one entry per CDR3 protein. Of 35,000 to 45,000 distinct CDR3 sequences in the sample, about 6.3% were seen once. Material for sequencing was PBMCs or a T cell subset sorted from them (not recorded which). These receptors were collected from an adult who had mild COVID-19 (a few samples of this study predate the infection). Cell type and time point are not known.

The CDR3 DNA is TGTGCCAGCAGTTACTCACGGACAGGGGAGAACACCGGGGAGCTGTTTTTT. Protein product: CASSYSRTGENTGELFF. The V gene is TRBV6-6, the J gene TRBJ2-2, with 9 bases lining up with TRBD1. J lost 1 base, V lost 0 bases, and 3 bases had no gene match. CDR1 MNHNY and CDR2 SVGAGI come from the germline V gene (reference sequence). The CDR3 runs to 17 residues.

This clonotype occurred many times. The chain's CDR3 is CASSPGGASGAPEQFF. CDR3 nucleotides: TGTGCCAGCAGCCCAGGGGGGGCTAGCGGGGCCCCCGAGCAGTTCTTC. The chain carries TRBV11-3 and TRBJ2-1; 9 bases are a match to TRBD2. Looked up from germline, CDR1 is SGHNT and CDR2 is YENEEA. V was clipped by 5 bases and J by 10 bases; unmatched bases: 15. The CDR3 loop spans 16 amino acids.

This clonotype was detected many times. This rearrangement joins TRBV18 to TRBJ2-2; TRBD1 agrees at 8 bases. This CDR3 comprises 15 residues. Germline-derived CDR1 and CDR2 are KGHSH and LQKENI. Germline trimming cut 4 bases from V and 1 base from J; bases unmatched to any gene: 2. In nucleotides, the CDR3 is TGTGCCAGCTCACGGACAGGGCAGAACACCGGGGAGCTGTTTTTT. This gives the protein CASSRTGQNTGELFF.

This clonotype was recorded a few times. The V call is TRBV6-6, the J call TRBJ2-6; D is unresolved. This CDR3 has 13 residues. CDR1 and CDR2 from the germline V gene are MNHNY and SVGAGI (reference sequence). Between the trimmed V and J ends, which lost 8 bases and 2 bases, there was a span of 7 bases. The CDR3 DNA reads TGTGCCAGCTTATTTCCTGGGGCCAACGTCCTGACTTTC. Translating gives CASLFPGANVLTF.

This rearrangement joins TRBV12-3 or TRBV12-4 to TRBJ1-6; D is unresolved. Trimming took 1 base from V and 3 from J, leaving 7 bases between them. This CDR3 contains 15 residues. The CDR3 nucleotides read TGTGCCAGCAGTTTAGGACGTAGCTATAATTCACCCCTCCACTTT. Its protein is CASSLGRSYNSPLHF.

In its sample, this clonotype was seen many times. The V gene is TRBV5-1, the J gene TRBJ2-5, with TRBD2 matching over 15 bases. CDR1 and CDR2 (germline): SGHRS, YFSETQ. V lost 4 bases to trimming and J lost 1 base; unmatched junction nucleotides: 5. This CDR3 is built from 17 residues. The CDR3 loop reads CASSPGLAGGLQETQYF. The CDR3 coding sequence is TGCGCCAGCAGCCCGGGACTAGCGGGGGGTCTCCAAGAGACCCAGTACTTC.

This clonotype was found a few times. This chain uses TRBV2 with TRBJ2-7; no clear D gene. This CDR3 contains 10 residues. Per the germline V gene, CDR1 is SNHLY and CDR2 is FYNNEI. Deletions cut 4 bases from V and 6 bases from J, with 4 bases between. The CDR3 region is CASSVSEQYF. The CDR3 coding sequence is TGTGCCAGCAGTGTGAGCGAGCAGTACTTC.

The table lists this clonotype with a few counts. The chain carries TRBV18 and TRBJ1-4; D gene unclear. This CDR3 region has 11 residues. The V end was cut by 6 bases, the J end by 4 bases, with 3 bases between. Germline V gene lookup returns CDR1 KGHSH and CDR2 LQKENI. The CDR3 reads CASSLNEKLFF. Here the CDR3 DNA reads TGTGCCAGCTCCCTTAATGAAAAACTGTTTTTT.

With regard to this clonotype: This could be a read error, since a much larger clone is one nucleotide away. V usage is TRBV18 and J usage is TRBJ1-1; D uncertain. Germline V gives CDR1 KGHSH, CDR2 LQKENI. This CDR3 is built from 14 residues. CDR3: CDSSPHPQNTEAFF. As DNA, the CDR3 is TGTGACAGCTCACCACACCCACAGAACACTGAAGCTTTCTTT.

The chain recombines TRBV18 with TRBJ2-4; unclear D gene. In germline, CDR1 is KGHSH, CDR2 LQKENI. Between the trimmed V and J ends, which lost 6 bases and 0 bases, there was a span of 15 bases. This CDR3 comprises 16 residues. The CDR3 DNA is TGTGCCAGCTCTCTCATTCCAGACCTAGCCAAAAACATTCAGTACTTC. As protein: CASSLIPDLAKNIQYF.

The genes are TRBV2 and TRBJ1-1; 11 positions match TRBD1. With V trimmed by 9 bases and J by 4 bases, 4 bases remained unmatched. CDR1 SNHLY and CDR2 FYNNEI come from the germline V gene. CDR3 length equals 13 residues. The CDR3 DNA sequence: TGTGCCAGTACCGGACAGGGGGCCACTGAAGCTTTCTTT. This codes for CASTGQGATEAFF.

This clonotype was detected ten times or more. The chain is built from TRBV12-3 or TRBV12-4 and TRBJ1-3, with no clear D. V was clipped by 2 bases and J by 2 bases, with 4 bases between them. The CDR3 has 13 amino acids. The CDR3 nucleotides are TGTGCCAGCAGTTTATTGGCTGGAAACACCATATATTTT. Translated: CASSLLAGNTIYF.

This clonotype has a count of ten or more. The rearrangement links TRBV12-3 or TRBV12-4 to TRBJ2-4; the match to TRBD2 covers 10 bases. The trim removed 2 bases at V and 8 bases at J, leaving 9 bases unmatched. This CDR3 spans 16 amino acids. The CDR3 DNA is TGTGCCAGCAGTTTAAACAGCGGGAGGGACGTAGACATTCAGTACTTC. This gives the protein CASSLNSGRDVDIQYF.

This chain links TRBV12-3 or TRBV12-4 with TRBJ2-3; 11 nucleotides agree with TRBD2. Unmatched junction bases numbered 5, after V lost 5 bases and J lost 4 bases. The CDR3 length is 15 residues. The CDR3 DNA is TGTGCCAGCAGTGATAGCGGGAGGGGGTCAGATACGCAGTATTTT. It translates to CASSDSGRGSDTQYF.

This clonotype was seen many times. The V and J genes are TRBV11-3 and TRBJ2-3; unclear D gene. CDR1 SGHNT and CDR2 YENEEA come from the germline V gene. The CDR3 sequence is 13 residues long. V was pared by 4 bases and J by 5 bases, with 10 bases between. The CDR3 sequence: CASSYTAGDTQYF. CDR3 sequence (DNA): TGTGCCAGCAGCTACACCGCCGGAGATACGCAGTATTTT.

Turning to this clonotype: This may come from a read error, since a much larger clone is one base off. The rearrangement uses TRBV7-2 and TRBJ2-5, with D unresolved. The ends were cut back, 2 bases at V and 0 bases at J, with 7 bases in the middle. This CDR3 comprises 14 residues. The V gene's germline CDR1 is SGHTA and CDR2 FQGNSA. In DNA, the CDR3 is TGTGCCAGCAGCTTAAATGGAAACCAAGAGACCCAGTACTTC. It yields the protein CASSLNGNQETQYF.